A single TCR beta chain is shown here with its context. The antigen is unknown. Trimming removed 2 bases from V and 2 bases from J, with 12 bases in between. The CDR3 has 15 amino acids. Germline loops: CDR1 MNHEY, CDR2 SVGAGI. Ophthalmopathy patients all had a Clinical Activity Score of at least 3, a NOSPECS grade of at least 4 and disease under 3 months old. Diagnosis relied on clinical symptoms, serum thyroxine and TRAb, thyroid ultrasound and orbital computed tomography. Each 10 ml fresh peripheral blood draw supplied the PBMCs. From RNA transcripts, TCR beta CDR3 regions were amplified. The HTBI set primed first-round TCR CDR3 RT-PCR. Each CDR3 protein gets one entry after TCRdb re-called the multiplex PCR reads with MiXCR. The sample lists around 270,000 distinct CDR3 sequences; roughly 19% were seen once. The source of the sample is a study of T cells in Graves' hyperthyroidism and ophthalmopathy. Overall study results and limits: Blood also carried most thyroid clonotypes expanded above 0.001.

Sequenced sample: blood. The receptor was derived from a man in his forties or fifties with Graves' ophthalmopathy. The chain joins TRBV6-5 to TRBJ1-2; the D is unclear. CDR3 sequence (DNA): TGTGCCAGCAGTTACGGACCGGGATCGAACTATGGCTACACCTTC. This translates into CASSYGPGSNYGYTF.